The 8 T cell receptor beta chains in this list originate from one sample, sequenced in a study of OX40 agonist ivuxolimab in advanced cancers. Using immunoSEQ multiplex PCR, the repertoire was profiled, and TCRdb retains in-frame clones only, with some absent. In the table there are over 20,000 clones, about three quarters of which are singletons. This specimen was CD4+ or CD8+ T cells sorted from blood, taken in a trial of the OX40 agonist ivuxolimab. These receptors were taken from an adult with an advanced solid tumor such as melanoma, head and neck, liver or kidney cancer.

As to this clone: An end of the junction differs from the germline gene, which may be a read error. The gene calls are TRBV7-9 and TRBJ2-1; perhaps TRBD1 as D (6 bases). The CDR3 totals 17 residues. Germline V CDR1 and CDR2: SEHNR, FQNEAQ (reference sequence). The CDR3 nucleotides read TGTGCCAGCAGCTTGAATCCTGCCCGGGACACACACAATGGGCAGTTCTTC. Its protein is CASSLNPARDTHNGQFF.

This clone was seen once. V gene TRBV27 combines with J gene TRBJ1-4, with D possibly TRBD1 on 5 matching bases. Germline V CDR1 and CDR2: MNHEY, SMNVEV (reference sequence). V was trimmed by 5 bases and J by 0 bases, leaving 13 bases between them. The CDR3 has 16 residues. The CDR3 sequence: CASSKLGTSTNEKLFF. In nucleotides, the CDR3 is TGTGCCAGCAGTAAACTGGGGACCTCAACTAATGAAAAACTGTTTTTT.

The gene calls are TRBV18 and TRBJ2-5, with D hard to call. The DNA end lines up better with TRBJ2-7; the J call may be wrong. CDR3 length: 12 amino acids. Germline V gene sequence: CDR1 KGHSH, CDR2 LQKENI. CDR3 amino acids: CASSPPCGEQYF. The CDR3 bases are TGTGCCAGCTCACCACCTTGCGGCGAGCAGTACTTC.

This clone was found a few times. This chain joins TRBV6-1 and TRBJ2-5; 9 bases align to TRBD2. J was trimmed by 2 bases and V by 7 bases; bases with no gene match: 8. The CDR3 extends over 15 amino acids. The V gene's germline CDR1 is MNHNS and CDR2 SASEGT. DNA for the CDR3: TGTGCCAGCAAGGAGCTAGCGGGGACACAAGAGACCCAGTACTTC. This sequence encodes CASKELAGTQETQYF.

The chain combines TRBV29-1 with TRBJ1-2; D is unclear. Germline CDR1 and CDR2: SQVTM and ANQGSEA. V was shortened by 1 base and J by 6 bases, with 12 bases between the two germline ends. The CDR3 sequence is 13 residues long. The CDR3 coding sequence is TGCAGCGTTGAAGCCGCAGGTATGCATGGCTACACCTTC. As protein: CSVEAAGMHGYTF.

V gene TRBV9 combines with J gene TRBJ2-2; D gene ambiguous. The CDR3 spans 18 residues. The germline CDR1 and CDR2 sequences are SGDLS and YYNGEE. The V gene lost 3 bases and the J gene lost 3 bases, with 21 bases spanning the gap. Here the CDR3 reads CASSDNLDGSIYTGELFF. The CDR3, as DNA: TGTGCCAGCAGCGATAACCTGGACGGTTCAATTTACACCGGGGAGCTGTTTTTT.

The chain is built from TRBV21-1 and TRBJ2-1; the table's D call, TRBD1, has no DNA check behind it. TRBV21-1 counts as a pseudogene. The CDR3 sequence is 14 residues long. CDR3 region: CAPSRRQGYNEQFF. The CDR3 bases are TGTGCCCCAAGCAGGAGACAGGGCTACAATGAGCAGTTCTTC.

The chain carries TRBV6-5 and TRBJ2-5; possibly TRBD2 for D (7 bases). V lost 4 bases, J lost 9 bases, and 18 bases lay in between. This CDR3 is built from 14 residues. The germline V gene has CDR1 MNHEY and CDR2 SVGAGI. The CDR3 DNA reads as TGTGCCAGCAGTTTCTCAGCCGTAGGGGGGGCCCAGTACTTC. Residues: CASSFSAVGGAQYF.